This is a list of T cell receptor beta chains from one sample in a study of blood T cell repertoires in COVID-19. The assay was immunoSEQ multiplex PCR, and TCRdb's table has in-frame clones only and misses some. The sample contains tens of thousands of clones, 60% to 85% of which appear only once. Sequenced: peripheral blood. These receptors all come from a human donor in a cohort sampled during active COVID-19. Each CDR3 is given with its conserved first and last residue. A D gene is named only where the DNA matches it firmly. Size tells how often a clone was seen (once, few, many) or the class of an expanded clone, and some rows leave it out.

TGTGCTAGCAGCCCAAGCGGGACTAGCGGCTTCCGTGCGCAGTATTTT CASSPSGTSGFRAQYF TRBD2 . TRBJ2-3 TRBV7-7
TGCAGCGCGTCAGTGGGCGATACGCAGTATTTT CSASVGDTQYF . once TRBJ2-3 TRBV29-1
TGTGCCACCAGTGATTTGTTGCGGGGCAAAAACATTCAGTACTTC CATSDLLRGKNIQYF . . TRBJ2-4 TRBV24-1
TGTGCCACCGCCGGGACTAGCGGGACCCATTACAATGAGCAGTTCTTC CATAGTSGTHYNEQFF TRBD2 . TRBJ2-1 TRBV24-1
TGTGCCAGCAGCGTAGGGACAGCTAATGAGCCCCAGCATTTT CASSVGTANEPQHF . . TRBJ1-5 TRBV9
TGTGCCAGCAGTTTGGCAGGGCTAGCCAAAAACATTCAGTACTTC CASSLAGLAKNIQYF . . TRBJ2-4 TRBV6-2/TRBV6-3
TGTGCCAGCCTCGCGGGTGGAAACACCGGGGAGCTGTTTTTT CASLAGGNTGELFF . . TRBJ2-2 TRBV27
TGTGCCAGCGGGCGGAGGACTGAAGCTTTCTTT CASGRRTEAFF . . TRBJ1-1 TRBV5-8
TGTGCCAGCAGCTTAGCCGGCGGCACAGGGTTCTATGGCTACACCTTC CASSLAGGTGFYGYTF . . TRBJ1-2 TRBV7-9
TGTGCCAGCAGTACAGGGCTCGGCTACACCTTC CASSTGLGYTF . . TRBJ1-2 TRBV28
TGTGCCAGCAGCTTGGGGACAGGCGCTGAAAAACTGTTTTTT CASSLGTGAEKLFF TRBD1 once TRBJ1-4 TRBV5-5
TGTGCCAGCAGTTCCAAGCGACAGGCGGTCAGGGACGAGCAGTACTTC CASSSKRQAVRDEQYF . once TRBJ2-7 TRBV28
TGCGCCAGCAGCTTTGCGGGATACAATACTGAAGCTTTCTTT CASSFAGYNTEAFF . . TRBJ1-1 TRBV5-1
TGTGCCGGACAAAGGGGGGGAACTGAAGCTTTCTTT CAGQRGGTEAFF . . TRBJ1-1 TRBV30
TGTGCCAGCAGCTCACAGGGCTCTGGGGCCAACGTCCTGACTTTC CASSSQGSGANVLTF . . TRBJ2-6 TRBV9
TGTGCCAGCAGCTTAGACTCTAGCGGGAGGGCCGGGGAGCTGTTTTTT CASSLDSSGRAGELFF TRBD2 . TRBJ2-2 TRBV7-2
TGTGCCAGTACTCTCTCGCGGGGGGCTGGCGAAAAACTGTTTTTT CASTLSRGAGEKLFF . . TRBJ1-4 TRBV19
TGTGCCAGCAGCTCACGACAGGGACTGGATCAGCCCCAGCATTTT CASSSRQGLDQPQHF TRBD1 . TRBJ1-5 TRBV5-4
TGTGCCAGCAGCGTAGGGCCCACAGGGCTGAATGAGCAGTTCTTC CASSVGPTGLNEQFF . . TRBJ2-1 TRBV9
TGTGCCAAAACTAGCGGGAGTAATGAGCAGTTCTTC CAKTSGSNEQFF TRBD2 . TRBJ2-1 TRBV30
TGTGCCAGCAGTATGACTTGGGAGACCCAGTACTTC CASSMTWETQYF . . TRBJ2-5 TRBV28
TGTGCCAGCAGGCGGCCAAGCTCTGGGGCCAACGTCCTGACTTTC CASRRPSSGANVLTF . . TRBJ2-6 TRBV28
TGTGCCAGCAGTCTTCTGGGTAGCGGCTATACGCAGTATTTT CASSLLGSGYTQYF . . TRBJ2-3 TRBV27
TGCGCCAGCAGCCAAGAGTGGACTAGCTACACCGGGGAGCTGTTTTTT CASSQEWTSYTGELFF TRBD2 . TRBJ2-2 TRBV4-1
TGTGCCAGCAGTTTTTCCAGGGGTTATAATTCACCCCTCCACTTT CASSFSRGYNSPLHF . . TRBJ1-6 TRBV28
TGTGCCAGCAGCAACCCCCTTAACGTCAGGAATATTGGCTACACCTTC CASSNPLNVRNIGYTF . . TRBJ1-2 TRBV28
TGTGCCAGCAGTTTACTGTCAGGGTATGAGCAGTTCTTC CASSLLSGYEQFF . . TRBJ2-1 TRBV28
TGTGCCAGCTCACTAAACCGGGACAGCAACACCGGGGAGCTGTTTTTT CASSLNRDSNTGELFF TRBD1 . TRBJ2-2 TRBV18
TGTGCCAGCAGCCTTCATAGCGGGAATGAGCAGTTCTTC CASSLHSGNEQFF TRBD2 . TRBJ2-1 TRBV7-2
TGTGCCAGCACTATCTGGGGACAGGGTTCCTACGAGCAGTACTTC CASTIWGQGSYEQYF TRBD1 . TRBJ2-7 TRBV28
TGTGCCAGCAGCTTACAGGGGGCTGGAGAAAAACTGTTTTTT CASSLQGAGEKLFF TRBD1 . TRBJ1-4 TRBV7-9
TGTGCCAGCAGTTCCACCACGGACAGGGGGCGTAAAGGCTACACCTTC CASSSTTDRGRKGYTF TRBD1 . TRBJ1-2 TRBV27
TGTGCCACCAGCAGAGATCTTGGAGAGCGGGGTGAGCAGTTCTTC CATSRDLGERGEQFF TRBD2 . TRBJ2-1 TRBV15
TGCGCCAGCAGCTTGATGGACAGGAGCACAGATACGCAGTATTTT CASSLMDRSTDTQYF TRBD1 . TRBJ2-3 TRBV5-1
TGCGCCAGCAGTTCGACTAGCGGGAGGGCCGTTGCCTACAATGAGCAGTTCTTC CASSSTSGRAVAYNEQFF TRBD2 . TRBJ2-1 TRBV4-3
TGTGCCAGCTCACCACCGGTAGCGGAGACCCAGTACTTC CASSPPVAETQYF . . TRBJ2-5 TRBV18
TGTGCCTGGAGCGCCTCCCCCGGCCCGGGTATTGGGTACTTC CAWSASPGPGIGYF . . TRBJ2-7 TRBV30
TGTGCCAGCAGCTTTGGGGGGAGGGCCGCTACAGATACGCAGTATTTT CASSFGGRAATDTQYF TRBD2 once TRBJ2-3 TRBV7-2
TGTGCCAGCACCCCCGGTATCGAGCAGTACTTC CASTPGIEQYF . . TRBJ2-7 TRBV28
TGTGCCAGCTCTCCAGAGATGGACAACTACGAGCAGTACTTC CASSPEMDNYEQYF . once TRBJ2-7 TRBV18
TGTGCCAGCAGAACGACTAGCGGGAGTGAAGATACGCAGTATTTT CASRTTSGSEDTQYF TRBD2 . TRBJ2-3 TRBV6-6